This T cell receptor beta chain was sequenced for a study of shared clonotypes between healthy human individuals. In germline, CDR1 is MNHEY, CDR2 SMNVEV (reference sequence). Trimming left V 1 base short and J 1 base short, with 10 bases between. The CDR3 loop spans 15 amino acids. Method: immunoSEQ multiplex PCR; TCRdb's copy keeps in-frame clones and lacks some. The sample holds about 490,000 clones; 81% are singletons and the top ten take over 9.5%. The TCR comes from a woman between 40 and 50 years old in good health. Some clones in this sample may be carry-over from other donors' samples. The sequencing sample was made of PBMCs. V usage is TRBV27 and J usage is TRBJ1-1; D unresolved. DNA of the CDR3: TGTGCCAGCAGTTTATATGGCAGCAGGAACACTGAAGCTTTCTTT. Its protein product is CASSLYGSRNTEAFF.